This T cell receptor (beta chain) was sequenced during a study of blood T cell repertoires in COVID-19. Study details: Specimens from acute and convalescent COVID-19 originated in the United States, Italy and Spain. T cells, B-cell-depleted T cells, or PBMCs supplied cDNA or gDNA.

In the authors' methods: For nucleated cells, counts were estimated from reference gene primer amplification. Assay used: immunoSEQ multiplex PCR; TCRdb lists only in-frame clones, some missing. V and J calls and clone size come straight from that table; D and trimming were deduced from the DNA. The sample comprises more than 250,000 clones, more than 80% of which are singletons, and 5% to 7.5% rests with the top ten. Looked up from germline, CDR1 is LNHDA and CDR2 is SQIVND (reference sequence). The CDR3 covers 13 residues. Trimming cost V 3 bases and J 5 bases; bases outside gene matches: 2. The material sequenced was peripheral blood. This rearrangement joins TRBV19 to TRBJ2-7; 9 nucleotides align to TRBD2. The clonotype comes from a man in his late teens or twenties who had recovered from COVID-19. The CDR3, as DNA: TGTGCCAGTAGTATGCTAGCGGGAAACGAGCAGTACTTC. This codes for CASSMLAGNEQYF.